Listed below are T cell receptor beta chains from one sample, sequenced in a study of CD8 T cells in ankylosing spondylitis. TCRdb re-called the 5' RACE reads through MiXCR, storing one row per CDR3 protein. The repertoire holds roughly 230,000 distinct CDR3 sequences, with 18% as singletons. Sequenced material: blood, either unsorted or a sorted T cell fraction (not recorded which). Receptors were obtained from a male donor with ankylosing spondylitis or in good health (not recorded which). The CDR3 runs from the conserved cysteine through the conserved F or W. D genes are given only for firm matches. Expanded clones are given a class, and other clones once, few, many or no size at all.

D,J,V,size,DNA,CDR3
TRBD1,TRBJ2-5,TRBV5-1,many,TGCGCCAGCCGGGACAGGGGTAAAGAGACCCAGTACTTC,CASRDRGKETQYF
NA,TRBJ1-4,TRBV27,NA,TGTGCCAGCACCCCACAGGGCCCAGGGAATGAAAAACTGTTTTTT,CASTPQGPGNEKLFF
NA,TRBJ2-7,TRBV10-3,few,TGTGCCAGCCGGGACGGTACCTACGAGCAGTACTTC,CASRDGTYEQYF
NA,TRBJ2-7,TRBV9,few,TGTGCCAGCAGCCCACAGGAGGGGGAGGGTTACGAGCAGTACTTC,CASSPQEGEGYEQYF
NA,TRBJ2-5,TRBV7-9,NA,TGTGCCAGCAGCGGGGGACTGCACCAAGAGACCCAGTACTTC,CASSGGLHQETQYF
TRBD2,TRBJ2-1,TRBV12-3/TRBV12-4,few,TGTGCCAGCAGTTTATCGCACCCTAGCGGGAGCAATGAGCAGTTCTTC,CASSLSHPSGSNEQFF
TRBD2,TRBJ2-1,TRBV10-3,NA,TGTGCCATCAGTGAGTTAGGGACTAGCGGGAGGGGTACGGATGAGCAGTTCTTC,CAISELGTSGRGTDEQFF
TRBD1,TRBJ2-7,TRBV29-1,NA,TGCAGCGTTGGGGGACAGGGTGGGGATTCCTACGAGCAGTACTTC,CSVGGQGGDSYEQYF
NA,TRBJ1-6,TRBV4-3,NA,TGCGCCAGCAGCCAAGTATCCTATAATTTACCCCTCCACTTT,CASSQVSYNLPLHF
NA,TRBJ2-3,TRBV6-5,few,TGTGCCAGCAGTTACTCGTTCTCGCAGGCAGATACGCAGTATTTT,CASSYSFSQADTQYF
NA,TRBJ1-1,TRBV5-1,NA,TGCGCCAGCAGCTTGTGGGGGCGCGGGGTCATGAACACTGAAGCTTTCTTT,CASSLWGRGVMNTEAFF
NA,TRBJ1-2,TRBV4-1,many,TGCGCCAGCAGCCAAGAGTTGGGGATCATCTATGGCTACACCTTC,CASSQELGIIYGYTF
NA,TRBJ2-1,TRBV7-2,NA,TGTGCCAGCAGCTTAGCGACACTACTCAGATACAATGAGCAGTTCTTC,CASSLATLLRYNEQFF
TRBD1,TRBJ2-1,TRBV5-1,NA,TGCGCCAGCAGCCCGACAGGGGTGAAACTGGGAGGTGGTGAGCAGTTCTTC,CASSPTGVKLGGGEQFF
NA,TRBJ2-3,TRBV9,few,TGTGCCAGCAGCGTAGAAGCAAGGGATACGCAGTATTTT,CASSVEARDTQYF